This TCR beta chain emerged from a study of T cell repertoires in ileal Crohn's disease. Study conclusions and caveats: Clonal expansions were more frequent in active smokers than non-smokers at surgery.

Repertoires were generated with immunoSEQ multiplex PCR, while TCRdb's copy carries only in-frame clones and drops some. The sample records about 2,500 clones, around 96% being singletons. Concerning this clone: Its antigen is still unknown.

Germline CDR1 reads SGHAT; CDR2 reads FQNNGV. V dropped 8 bases and J dropped 7 bases, with 9 bases sitting between them. The CDR3 sequence is 11 residues long. The chain has TRBV11-2 and TRBJ2-1; possible D gene TRBD2, 6 bases. The sequenced material came from ileal tissue. This clonotype was sampled from an adult with Crohn's disease. CDR3 sequence reads: CASGAGNEQFF. In nucleotides, the CDR3 is TGTGCCAGCGGGGCGGGAAATGAGCAGTTCTTC.